Listed here are 32 T cell receptor beta chains from one sample, sequenced in a study of blood T cell repertoires in COVID-19. Assay used: immunoSEQ multiplex PCR; TCRdb lists only in-frame clones, some missing. The sample lists about 150,000 clones, approximately 84% occurring once. Sequenced: peripheral blood. The receptors were sampled from a human donor with acute or convalescent COVID-19. The donor label of this sample is uncertain.

V usage is TRBV2 and J usage is TRBJ2-2; 12 bases fit TRBD2. Per the germline V gene, CDR1 is SNHLY and CDR2 is FYNNEI. After removal of 4 bases from V and 0 bases from J, the junction contained 9 bases not matched to a gene. This CDR3 region has 19 residues. The CDR3 DNA reads TGTGCCAGCAGTGTTGTCCTAGCGGGAGGGTACACGAACACCGGGGAGCTGTTTTTT. It encodes CASSVVLAGGYTNTGELFF.

The V call is TRBV27, the J call TRBJ1-6, with TRBD1 identical over 9 bases. CDR1 is MNHEY and CDR2 is SMNVEV in the germline V gene (reference sequence). The CDR3 contains 14 residues. With V trimmed by 6 bases and J by 8 bases, 5 bases remained unmatched. CDR3 amino acids: CASRPDRGDSPLHF. In DNA, the CDR3 is TGTGCCAGCAGGCCAGACAGGGGGGATTCACCCCTCCACTTT.

V usage is TRBV7-6 and J usage is TRBJ1-2, with D hard to call. V was clipped by 3 bases and J by 4 bases, with 12 bases between them. The germline V gene has CDR1 SGHVS and CDR2 FNYEAQ. CDR3 length: 14 amino acids. The CDR3 loop reads CASSFAAGPYGYTF. DNA for the CDR3: TGTGCCAGCAGCTTTGCCGCAGGCCCCTATGGCTACACCTTC.

The rearrangement links TRBV12-3 or TRBV12-4 to TRBJ1-1; D is possibly TRBD1 (6 bases). The CDR3 has 13 amino acids. Trimming stripped 5 bases from V and 5 bases from J, with 12 bases between. CDR3 loop: CASSPGQRTEAFF. CDR3 coding DNA: TGTGCCAGCAGTCCAGGACAGCGGACTGAAGCTTTCTTT.

The chain recombines TRBV19 with TRBJ2-2; TRBD2 matches at 9 bases. Germline loops: CDR1 LNHDA, CDR2 SQIVND (reference sequence). With V trimmed by 3 bases and J by 7 bases, 3 bases remained unmatched. The CDR3 totals 14 residues. CDR3 region: CASSIRLAVGELFF. The CDR3 DNA follows: TGTGCCAGTAGTATTCGACTAGCGGTCGGGGAGCTGTTTTTT.

J is TRBJ2-5 and V is TRBV24-1, with 9 bases aligning to TRBD1. Germline V CDR1 and CDR2: KGHDR, SFDVKD. There are 16 residues in the CDR3. The V and J ends lost 4 bases and 4 bases, in that order; junction bases with no gene match: 9. CDR3 sequence: CATSDPGTGLSETQYF. CDR3 DNA sequence: TGTGCCACCAGTGACCCGGGGACAGGGTTGTCAGAGACCCAGTACTTC.

The J gene is TRBJ2-5, the V gene TRBV6-5, with D hard to call. V was pared by 2 bases and J by 5 bases, with 12 bases between. The V gene's germline CDR1 is MNHEY and CDR2 SVGAGI. This CDR3 has 14 amino acids. CDR3 sequence reads: CASSYRSGGETQYF. In DNA, the CDR3 is TGTGCCAGCAGTTACAGGTCAGGTGGGGAGACCCAGTACTTC.

The CDR3 loop is CASSQDRRGNEKLFF. CDR3 coding DNA: TGTGCCAGCAGCCAAGATCGTCGCGGGAATGAAAAACTGTTTTTT. This sequence joins TRBV4-2 and TRBJ1-4; no firm D call. The CDR3 length is 15 residues. Trimming removed 0 bases from V and 5 bases from J, with 10 bases in between. Germline assignment: CDR1 LGHNA and CDR2 YNFKEQ.

This clone was recorded a few times. The chain links TRBV4-1 to TRBJ1-2; possibly TRBD1 for D (6 bases). The V end was cut by 0 bases, the J end by 4 bases, with 15 bases between. Germline V gives CDR1 MGHRA, CDR2 YSYEKL. CDR3 length: 16 amino acids. The CDR3 protein is CASSQEDQGTLYGYTF. CDR3 sequence (DNA): TGCGCCAGCAGCCAAGAAGACCAGGGGACACTCTATGGCTACACCTTC.

The chain has TRBV6-5 and TRBJ2-1; 9 bases agree with TRBD1. The germline CDR1 and CDR2 sequences are MNHEY and SVGAGI. This CDR3 spans 14 amino acids. V was pared by 5 bases and J by 7 bases, with 6 bases of the junction left unmatched. CDR3 sequence (DNA): TGTGCCAGCAGTCTCTGGACAGGGGTGAATGAGCAGTTCTTC. It codes for CASSLWTGVNEQFF.

This chain uses TRBV7-2 with TRBJ2-7, with 8 bases matching TRBD1. Germline trimming cut 4 bases from V and 4 bases from J; bases unmatched to any gene: 9. The CDR3 spans 15 residues. The germline CDR1 and CDR2 sequences are SGHTA and FQGNSA. The CDR3 region has the DNA TGTGCCAGCAGCTCTATAGGACAGGGTCTTTACGAGCAGTACTTC. Protein: CASSSIGQGLYEQYF.

V usage is TRBV10-1 and J usage is TRBJ2-6; possibly TRBD1 for D (5 bases). V lost 4 bases, J lost 0 bases, and 16 bases lay in between. This CDR3 comprises 18 residues. Germline CDR1 is WNHNN and CDR2 is SYGVQD (reference sequence). In DNA, the CDR3 is TGCGCCAGCAGTGGGTGTACAGGAAAGACCTCTGGGGCCAACGTCCTGACTTTC. Encoded protein: CASSGCTGKTSGANVLTF.

This clone was counted a few times. The rearrangement uses TRBV5-6 and TRBJ1-1; no firm D call. The CDR3 has 12 residues. V dropped 4 bases and J dropped 5 bases, with 9 bases sitting between them. Germline assignment: CDR1 SGHDT and CDR2 YYEEEE. The CDR3 DNA sequence: TGTGCCAGCAGCCGGTTCGGGACTGAAGCTTTCTTT. This translates into CASSRFGTEAFF. The full variable domain, completed using reference TRBV5-6 and TRBJ1-1, is DAGVTQSPTHLIKTRGQQVTLRCSPKSGHDTVSWYQQALGQGPQFIFQYYEEEERQRGNFPDRFSGHQFPNYSSELNVNALLLGDSALYLCASSRFGTEAFFGQGTRLTVV.

The sample holds one count of this clone. The chain is built from TRBV5-8 and TRBJ1-2; the D gene is possibly TRBD1 (6 bases). V gave up 2 bases and J gave up 2 bases, with 7 bases separating them. The CDR3 is 13 amino acids. From germline, CDR1 is SGHTS and CDR2 YDEGEE. The CDR3 loop is CASSLQGNYGYTF. The CDR3 bases are TGTGCCAGCAGCTTACAGGGAAACTATGGCTACACCTTC.

V gene TRBV4-1 combines with J gene TRBJ2-4, with TRBD1 matching 7 bases. Germline V CDR1 and CDR2: MGHRA, YSYEKL. The CDR3 covers 17 residues. J was trimmed by 0 bases and V by 4 bases; bases with no gene match: 9. The CDR3 nucleotides read TGCGCCAGCAGCCTTGACAGGGAAGAACTAGCCAAAAACATTCAGTACTTC. Protein product: CASSLDREELAKNIQYF.

V gene TRBV30 combines with J gene TRBJ2-1; a possible D gene is TRBD2 (7 bases). This CDR3 is built from 15 residues. Trimming took off 0 bases at V and 4 bases at J, with 13 bases between the two ends. Germline values: CDR1 GTSNPN, CDR2 SVGIG (reference sequence). Written as DNA, the CDR3 is TGTGCCTGGAGTGTATCGGGGGGCCAATACAATGAGCAGTTCTTC. It codes for CAWSVSGGQYNEQFF.

The chain recombines TRBV5-6 with TRBJ1-5; possibly TRBD1 for D (6 bases). Germline-derived CDR1 and CDR2 are SGHDT and YYEEEE. Trimming left V 3 bases short and J 7 bases short, with 14 bases between. The CDR3 totals 14 residues. In DNA form, the CDR3 reads TGTGCCAGCAGCTCCTCCGGGGGGCGACAGCCCCAGCATTTT. Residues: CASSSSGGRQPQHF. Drawing the rest from reference TRBV5-6 and TRBJ1-5, the complete variable domain is DAGVTQSPTHLIKTRGQQVTLRCSPKSGHDTVSWYQQALGQGPQFIFQYYEEEERQRGNFPDRFSGHQFPNYSSELNVNALLLGDSALYLCASSSSGGRQPQHFGDGTRLSIL.

This rearrangement joins TRBV6-6 to TRBJ2-5, with 9 bases that match TRBD2. Germline CDR1 reads MNHNY; CDR2 reads SVGAGI (reference sequence). Trimming took 7 bases from V and 3 from J; bases not matched to a gene: 0. The length of the CDR3 is 12 residues. The CDR3 nucleotides read TGTGCCAGCAAGCGGGGGGAAGAGACCCAGTACTTC. It encodes CASKRGEETQYF.

The genes are TRBV5-1 and TRBJ2-3; D remains unclear. The V end was cut by 2 bases, the J end by 6 bases, with 7 bases between. This CDR3 has 12 residues. Germline assignment: CDR1 SGHRS and CDR2 YFSETQ. Here the CDR3 reads CASSFFRDTQYF. The CDR3 DNA reads as TGCGCCAGCAGCTTCTTCCGGGATACGCAGTATTTT.

V is TRBV7-3 and J is TRBJ2-1; TRBD2 agrees at 11 bases. This CDR3 spans 16 amino acids. Germline V gives CDR1 SGHTA, CDR2 FQGTGA. V shed 6 bases and J 8 bases; nucleotides not matched to a gene: 12. The CDR3 region has the DNA TGTGCCAGCAGGCGAAGTAGCGGGGGGGCCGTCGATGAGCAGTTCTTC. As protein: CASRRSSGGAVDEQFF. The whole variable domain, remainder taken from reference TRBV7-3 and TRBJ2-1, is GAGVSQTPSNKVTEKGKYVELRCDPISGHTALYWYRQSLGQGPEFLIYFQGTGAADDSGLPNDRFFAVRPEGSVSTLKIQRTERGDSAVYLCASRRSSGGAVDEQFFGPGTRLTVL.

This clone was recorded once. This sequence joins TRBV24-1 and TRBJ2-7, with TRBD1 matching 7 bases. Germline-derived CDR1 and CDR2 are KGHDR and SFDVKD. V dropped 3 bases and J dropped 3; count of bases not matched to a gene: 4. The CDR3 loop spans 14 amino acids. Here the CDR3 DNA reads TGTGCCACCAGTGATCCGACAGGGAACTACGAGCAGTACTTC. Translated: CATSDPTGNYEQYF.

This chain joins TRBV6-2 or TRBV6-3 and TRBJ1-5; 7 positions match TRBD1. Germline V gene data show CDR1 as MNHEY and CDR2 as SVGEGT. V dropped 7 bases and J dropped 4; count of bases not matched to a gene: 4. The CDR3 totals 13 residues. The CDR3 sequence: CASTPTGNQPQHF. For the CDR3, the DNA is TGTGCCAGCACCCCGACAGGGAATCAGCCCCAGCATTTT.

The chain recombines TRBV5-1 with TRBJ1-1; 8 nucleotides line up with TRBD1. The germline gives CDR1 SGHRS, CDR2 YFSETQ. There are 14 residues in the CDR3. J lost 13 bases, V lost 3 bases, and 14 bases had no gene match. This CDR3 reads CASSSPGQGGGGFF. DNA of the CDR3: TGCGCCAGCAGCTCCCCTGGACAGGGAGGAGGAGGTTTCTTT.

V gene TRBV10-3 combines with J gene TRBJ2-1, with 11 bases identical to TRBD2. The CDR3 is made up of 15 amino acids. V was clipped by 4 bases and J by 8 bases; unmatched bases: 7. Germline V CDR1 and CDR2: ENHRY, SYGVKD. As DNA, the CDR3 is TGTGCCATCAGTGCTGAGACTAGCGGGGCCGATGAGCAGTTCTTC. Protein: CAISAETSGADEQFF.

The gene calls are TRBV19 and TRBJ2-3; TRBD2 aligns across 7 bases. The V and J ends lost 5 bases and 2 bases, in that order; junction bases with no gene match: 4. This CDR3 is built from 14 residues. The germline gives CDR1 LNHDA, CDR2 SQIVND (reference sequence). CDR3 amino acids: CASSPGTTTDTQYF. The CDR3 coding sequence is TGTGCCAGTAGTCCAGGGACTACCACAGATACGCAGTATTTT.

The rearrangement links TRBV4-3 to TRBJ2-4; TRBD2 matches 8 bases. This CDR3 is 16 amino acids long. Looked up from germline, CDR1 is LGHNA and CDR2 is YSLEER. Trimming cost V 0 bases and J 2 bases; bases outside gene matches: 3. DNA for the CDR3: TGCGCCAGCAGCCAAGAACGGGGGGGTACCAAAAACATTCAGTACTTC. Amino acid sequence: CASSQERGGTKNIQYF.

The gene calls are TRBV9 and TRBJ2-7; a possible D gene is TRBD1 (5 bases). The CDR3 totals 15 residues. V lost 0 bases and J lost 2, with 12 bases in between. CDR1 and CDR2 from the germline V gene are SGDLS and YYNGEE. The CDR3 is CASSVGPGKTYEQYF. The CDR3 coding sequence is TGTGCCAGCAGCGTAGGTCCAGGGAAGACCTACGAGCAGTACTTC.

The chain links TRBV5-1 to TRBJ2-4, with a tentative D call TRBD1 (6 bases). Trimming cost V 0 bases and J 0 bases, with 10 bases left between them. This CDR3 spans 16 amino acids. Germline loops: CDR1 SGHRS, CDR2 YFSETQ. The CDR3 nucleotides read TGCGCCAGCAGCTTGGACACACAGGGAGCCAAAAACATTCAGTACTTC. Translated, it gives CASSLDTQGAKNIQYF. Filled out from reference TRBV5-1 and TRBJ2-4, the complete variable domain reads KAGVTQTPRYLIKTRGQQVTLSCSPISGHRSVSWYQQTPGQGLQFLFEYFSETQRNKGNFPGRFSGRQFSNSRSEMNVSTLELGDSALYLCASSLDTQGAKNIQYFGAGTRLSVL.

The chain uses TRBV12-5 and TRBJ2-3; 7 bases map to TRBD1. The CDR3 consists of 15 residues. Trimming at V came to 5 bases and at J to 2 bases, leaving 7 bases not matched to a gene. Germline V CDR1 and CDR2: LGHNT, FRNRAP. The DNA of the CDR3 is TGTGCTAGTGGTCGGTGGGACAGAGCCACAGATACGCAGTATTTT. The encoded protein is CASGRWDRATDTQYF.

In this sample, this clone turned up once. The rearrangement links TRBV2 to TRBJ1-1; TRBD1 aligns across 8 bases. The CDR3 length is 14 residues. CDR1 is SNHLY and CDR2 is FYNNEI in the germline V gene. The J segment lost 4 bases and the V segment lost 5 bases, leaving 6 bases of the junction unmatched. CDR3: CASSLTGVSTEAFF. Written as DNA, the CDR3 is TGTGCCAGCAGTCTGACAGGGGTATCCACTGAAGCTTTCTTT.

The genes are TRBV19 and TRBJ2-2; 7 nucleotides agree with TRBD2. Unmatched junction bases numbered 1, after V lost 3 bases and J lost 3 bases. This CDR3 has 14 residues. Germline CDR1 reads LNHDA; CDR2 reads SQIVND (reference sequence). CDR3 in amino acids: CASSIREDTGELFF. As DNA, the CDR3 is TGTGCCAGTAGTATCCGGGAGGACACCGGGGAGCTGTTTTTT. The full variable domain, rest sourced from reference TRBV19 and TRBJ2-2, is DGGITQSPKYLFRKEGQNVTLSCEQNLNHDAMYWYRQDPGQGLRLIYYSQIVNDFQKGDIAEGYSVSREKKESFPLTVTSAQKNPTAFYLCASSIREDTGELFFGEGSRLTVL.

This clone has only one observation. The rearrangement joins TRBV14 to TRBJ1-1; the D gene is possibly TRBD1 (5 bases). The V gene lost 4 bases and the J gene lost 5 bases, with 14 bases spanning the gap. Germline lookup yields CDR1 SGHDN and CDR2 FVKESK. This CDR3 region has 14 residues. The CDR3 here is CASSREVGGTEAFF. CDR3 in DNA: TGTGCCAGCAGCCGAGAGGTGGGGGGGACTGAAGCTTTCTTT.